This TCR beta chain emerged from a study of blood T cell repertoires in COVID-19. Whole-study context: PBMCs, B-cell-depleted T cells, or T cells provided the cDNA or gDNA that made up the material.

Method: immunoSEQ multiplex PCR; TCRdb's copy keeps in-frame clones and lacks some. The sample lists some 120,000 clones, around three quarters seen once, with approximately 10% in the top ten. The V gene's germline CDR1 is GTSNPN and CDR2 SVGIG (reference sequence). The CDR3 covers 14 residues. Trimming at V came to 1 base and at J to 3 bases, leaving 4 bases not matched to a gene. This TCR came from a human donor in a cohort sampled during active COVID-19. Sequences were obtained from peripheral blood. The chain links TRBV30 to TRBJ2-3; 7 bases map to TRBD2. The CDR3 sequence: CAWSEGAGTDTQYF. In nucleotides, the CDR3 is TGTGCCTGGAGTGAAGGAGCGGGGACAGATACGCAGTATTTT.